Described below is a single T cell receptor (beta chain) sequence and its context. The table came from immunoSEQ multiplex PCR; TCRdb's copy has only in-frame clones and leaves some out. The table has about 2.1 million clones, about 93% seen once. CDR3 length equals 17 residues. Trimming at V came to 0 bases and at J to 0 bases, leaving 2 bases not matched to a gene. Germline V CDR1 and CDR2: LNHDA, SQIVND (reference sequence). The sample is drawn from a study of shared clonotypes between healthy human individuals. Naivety among CD8 cells was defined by CD45RO negativity and positive CCR7 selection, thereby excluding terminally differentiated effector memory CD45RA+ cells.

The rearrangement uses TRBV19 and TRBJ2-1, with 10 positions matching TRBD1. The sequenced material came from naive CD8+ T cells from PBMCs. This clonotype originated in a man between 18 and 35 years old in good health. Some clones in this sample may be carry-over from other donors' samples. The CDR3 region has the DNA TGTGCCAGTAGTATAGACCGGACAGGGGGCTCCTACAATGAGCAGTTCTTC. It yields the protein CASSIDRTGGSYNEQFF.